A single sample gave rise to the 24 T cell receptor beta chains below, sequenced in a study of cytomegalovirus exposure and HLA in healthy donors. The study ran its PCR with 60 Vbeta and 13 Jbeta primers. Clones were sequenced by immunoSEQ multiplex PCR, and TCRdb holds only the in-frame ones, with some missing. This table has roughly 90,000 clones, roughly four fifths appearing once. Source material: PBMCs. The receptors were gathered from a man aged 30 to 45 in good health and CMV-seropositive.

Comment on this clone: Different DNA sequences within this sample yield the same CDR3. V and J are TRBV6-1 and TRBJ1-6; no clear D. Trimming cost V 4 bases and J 2 bases, with 6 bases left between them. The CDR3 has 14 amino acids. Germline V gene sequence: CDR1 MNHNS, CDR2 SASEGT. This CDR3 is CASSAGPYNSPLHF. The CDR3 bases are TGTGCCAGCAGTGCAGGCCCCTATAATTCACCCCTCCACTTT.

V and J are TRBV25-1 and TRBJ1-1, with D possibly being TRBD1 (6 bases). CDR1 and CDR2 from the germline V gene are MGHDK and SYGVNS. V was trimmed by 4 bases and J by 4 bases, leaving 13 bases between them. The CDR3 is made up of 14 amino acids. DNA of the CDR3: TGTGCCAGCAGTGGAACAGGGTATGCCACTGAAGCTTTCTTT. Protein sequence: CASSGTGYATEAFF.

This chain links TRBV7-8 with TRBJ1-5; no clear D gene. The CDR3 length is 14 residues. Between the trimmed V and J ends, which lost 2 bases and 2 bases, there was a span of 7 bases. Per germline, CDR1 SGHVS and CDR2 FQNEAQ. The CDR3 region is CASSLSGRNQPQHF. The CDR3 region has the DNA TGTGCCAGCAGCTTATCGGGTCGCAATCAGCCCCAGCATTTT.

Of note for this clone: The sample carries other DNA sequences with the same CDR3. CDR3 nucleotide sequence: TGCGCCAGCAGCAATCTTGGGCAGGGGAAAAACATTCAGTACTTC. This encodes CASSNLGQGKNIQYF. The V call is TRBV5-1, the J call TRBJ2-4; a possible D gene is TRBD1 (6 bases). Germline CDR1 and CDR2: SGHRS and YFSETQ. CDR3 length equals 15 residues. The ends were cut back, 4 bases at V and 4 bases at J, with 15 bases in the middle.

This chain links TRBV7-9 with TRBJ2-5, with D maybe TRBD2 (6 bases). The germline V gene has CDR1 SEHNR and CDR2 FQNEAQ (reference sequence). The CDR3 is made up of 15 amino acids. V dropped 3 bases and J dropped 1 base, with 12 bases sitting between them. CDR3 sequence reads: CASSFETGLQETQYF. The CDR3 bases are TGTGCCAGCAGCTTCGAAACGGGACTCCAAGAGACCCAGTACTTC.

This clone was observed a few times. This rearrangement joins TRBV27 to TRBJ1-1; D not certain. CDR1 is MNHEY, CDR2 SMNVEV, per germline (reference sequence). Trimming cost V 7 bases and J 8 bases, with 17 bases left between them. The CDR3 is 13 amino acids. CDR3 in amino acids: CASTRRSGSEAFF. The CDR3 bases are TGTGCCAGCACCCGACGGAGTGGTAGCGAAGCTTTCTTT.

This chain's CDR3 is CAWGGLYNEQFF. The CDR3 DNA is TGTGCCTGGGGGGGACTATACAATGAGCAGTTCTTC. The rearrangement joins TRBV30 to TRBJ2-1; 7 bases align to TRBD2. Germline CDR1 GTSNPN, CDR2 SVGIG (reference sequence). This CDR3 contains 12 residues. V trimming: 5 bases; J trimming: 4 bases; junction bases outside the gene matches: 2. Complete variable domain (other parts from reference TRBV30 and TRBJ2-1): SQTIHQWPATLVQPVGSPLSLECTVEGTSNPNLYWYRQAAGRGLQLLFYSVGIGQISSEVPQNLSASRPQDRQFILSSKKLLLSDSGFYLCAWGGLYNEQFFGPGTRLTVL.

This chain uses TRBV6-6 with TRBJ2-5; the match to TRBD1 covers 12 bases. The germline V gene has CDR1 MNHNY and CDR2 SVGAGI (reference sequence). Germline trimming cut 0 bases from V and 5 bases from J; bases unmatched to any gene: 4. The CDR3 totals 16 residues. CDR3 DNA: TGTGCCAGCAGTTACTCGAGGGACAGGGGGCTCGAGACCCAGTACTTC. It encodes CASSYSRDRGLETQYF.

The table lists this clone with a few counts. V gene TRBV27 combines with J gene TRBJ2-7; TRBD2 matches at 13 bases. CDR1 is MNHEY and CDR2 is SMNVEV in the germline V gene (reference sequence). The CDR3 is 17 residues long. Trimming took 5 bases from V and 1 from J; bases not matched to a gene: 8. Here the CDR3 reads CASSPRTSGSHSYEQYF. The CDR3, as DNA: TGTGCCAGCAGTCCGCGGACTAGCGGGAGCCATTCCTACGAGCAGTACTTC.

V and J are TRBV28 and TRBJ2-7; unclear D gene. V shed 5 bases and J shed 2 bases, with 13 bases lying between them. The CDR3 loop spans 14 amino acids. In germline, CDR1 is MDHEN, CDR2 SYDVKM. CDR3 sequence reads: CASSQPAEAYEQYF. CDR3 sequence (DNA): TGTGCCAGCAGTCAACCCGCAGAAGCCTACGAGCAGTACTTC. Drawing the rest from reference TRBV28 and TRBJ2-7, the complete variable domain is DVKVTQSSRYLVKRTGEKVFLECVQDMDHENMFWYRQDPGLGLRLIYFSYDVKMKEKGDIPEGYSVSREKKERFSLILESASTNQTSMYLCASSQPAEAYEQYFGPGTRLTVT.

The chain recombines TRBV18 with TRBJ2-5, with 8 positions matching TRBD1. CDR1 is KGHSH, CDR2 LQKENI, per germline. V was pared by 0 bases and J by 4 bases, with 4 bases of the junction left unmatched. This CDR3 has 15 residues. The CDR3 protein is CASSPPDRAAETQYF. Here the CDR3 DNA reads TGTGCCAGCTCACCACCGGACAGGGCGGCAGAGACCCAGTACTTC. Full variable domain (remainder filled in from reference TRBV18 and TRBJ2-5): NAGVMQNPRHLVRRRGQEARLRCSPMKGHSHVYWYRQLPEEGLKFMVYLQKENIIDESGMPKERFSAEFPKEGPSILRIQQVVRGDSAAYFCASSPPDRAAETQYFGPGTRLLVL.

This chain connects TRBV9 to TRBJ1-1, with D possibly being TRBD1 (6 bases). Deletions cut 4 bases from V and 7 bases from J, with 11 bases between. Germline V CDR1 and CDR2: SGDLS, YYNGEE. The CDR3 has 12 residues. CDR3 protein: CASSSVDSEAFF. CDR3 nucleotide sequence: TGTGCCAGCAGCTCGGTGGACAGTGAAGCTTTCTTT.

The rearrangement joins TRBV4-3 to TRBJ2-5; TRBD1 matches at 7 bases. The CDR3 covers 16 residues. V shed 1 base and J 4 bases; nucleotides not matched to a gene: 9. CDR1 is LGHNA and CDR2 is YSLEER in the germline V gene. CDR3 in amino acids: CASSQGIVGDRETQYF. The CDR3, as DNA: TGCGCCAGCAGCCAAGGGATCGTGGGGGACAGAGAGACCCAGTACTTC.

The chain couples TRBV30 to TRBJ1-4; no firm D call. The CDR3 is 14 residues long. The V gene lost 0 bases and the J gene lost 0 bases, with 5 bases spanning the gap. CDR1 and CDR2 (germline): GTSNPN, SVGIG (reference sequence). In nucleotides, the CDR3 is TGTGCCTGGAGTGTCACAGCAACTAATGAAAAACTGTTTTTT. It translates to CAWSVTATNEKLFF.

This clone was observed once. The chain links TRBV2 to TRBJ2-7, with 9 bases matching TRBD1. Germline CDR1 is SNHLY and CDR2 is FYNNEI. With V trimmed by 2 bases and J by 3 bases, 2 bases remained unmatched. This CDR3 comprises 14 residues. The CDR3 reads CASSEMGQGYEQYF. The CDR3 nucleotides read TGTGCCAGCAGTGAAATGGGACAGGGCTACGAGCAGTACTTC.

The chain couples TRBV11-2 to TRBJ1-1; possibly TRBD1 for D (6 bases). V lost 8 bases to trimming and J lost 5 bases, with 12 bases between them. The CDR3 has 12 amino acids. The germline gives CDR1 SGHAT, CDR2 FQNNGV. The CDR3 bases are TGTGCCAGCCGGACAACAGGGACTGAAGCTTTCTTT. This sequence encodes CASRTTGTEAFF.

The J gene is TRBJ2-7, the V gene TRBV28; possible D gene TRBD2, 5 bases. The CDR3 has 12 residues. Germline CDR1 reads MDHEN; CDR2 reads SYDVKM. V was shortened by 3 bases and J by 9 bases, with 12 bases between the two germline ends. CDR3 in DNA: TGTGCCAGCAGTTTTGCGTGGGGAGTGCAGTACTTC. Amino acid sequence: CASSFAWGVQYF.

This clone was seen a few times. The chain joins TRBV28 to TRBJ1-1; D call uncertain. V was clipped by 2 bases and J by 1 base, with 11 bases between them. CDR1 and CDR2 (germline): MDHEN, SYDVKM. CDR3 length equals 15 residues. CDR3 amino acids: CASSLEVVANTEAFF. The CDR3 DNA reads as TGTGCCAGCAGTTTAGAGGTCGTCGCGAACACTGAAGCTTTCTTT.

The CDR3: CASSPRTVSSYEQYF. The CDR3 coding sequence is TGTGCCAGCAGCCCCCGAACAGTGTCCTCCTACGAGCAGTACTTC. The V and J genes are TRBV7-9 and TRBJ2-7; D remains ambiguous. CDR1 is SEHNR and CDR2 is FQNEAQ in the germline V gene (reference sequence). There are 15 residues in the CDR3. V shed 5 bases and J shed 0 bases, with 14 bases lying between them.

The count of this clone is one. The V call is TRBV30, the J call TRBJ2-7; D unresolved. The CDR3 spans 11 residues. Between the trimmed V and J ends, which lost 2 bases and 1 base, there was a span of 3 bases. CDR1 is GTSNPN, CDR2 SVGIG, per germline (reference sequence). CDR3 DNA: TGTGCCTGGAGTCCATCCTACGAGCAGTACTTC. This translates into CAWSPSYEQYF.

CDR3 protein: CASSTGQGPYEQYF. CDR3 nucleotides: TGCGCCAGCAGCACCGGACAGGGGCCATACGAGCAGTACTTC. The rearrangement links TRBV5-1 to TRBJ2-7; 9 bases line up with TRBD1. The CDR3 is made up of 14 amino acids. V shed 4 bases, J shed 4 bases, and the junction held 6 bases outside the gene matches. Germline lookup yields CDR1 SGHRS and CDR2 YFSETQ.

The table lists this clone with a few counts. This chain connects TRBV27 to TRBJ2-5, with 7 bases lining up with TRBD2. The V gene end was trimmed by 5 bases and the J gene end by 8 bases; junction bases not matched to a gene: 14. This CDR3 contains 15 residues. Germline assignment: CDR1 MNHEY and CDR2 SMNVEV (reference sequence). The CDR3 protein is CASSPLTSAGSTQYF. CDR3 nucleotide sequence: TGTGCCAGCAGTCCACTCACTAGCGCGGGGAGTACCCAGTACTTC.

CDR3 protein: CATSHRTSGWETQYF. The CDR3 coding sequence is TGTGCCACCAGTCATCGGACTAGCGGGTGGGAGACCCAGTACTTC. This chain links TRBV15 with TRBJ2-5, with 11 positions matching TRBD2. CDR1 LNHNV and CDR2 YYDKDF come from the germline V gene (reference sequence). Germline trimming cut 6 bases from V and 5 bases from J; bases unmatched to any gene: 8. The CDR3 length is 15 residues.

The chain couples TRBV5-1 to TRBJ2-3; D possibly corresponds to TRBD2 (5 bases). Trimming took off 4 bases at V and 0 bases at J, with 12 bases between the two ends. Germline V gene data show CDR1 as SGHRS and CDR2 as YFSETQ. This CDR3 is 15 amino acids long. The CDR3 reads CASSAGPGSTDTQYF. CDR3 coding DNA: TGCGCCAGCAGCGCTGGACCGGGAAGCACAGATACGCAGTATTTT.